This T cell receptor beta chain was sequenced during a study of T-cell memory formation after mild COVID-19. TCRdb processed the 5' RACE reads anew with MiXCR; each CDR3 protein has one entry. The data show fewer than 350,000 distinct CDR3 sequences, 15% to 20% seen once. Note on this clonotype: At one boundary the junction diverges from the germline segment, which might be a read error.

The germline CDR1 and CDR2 sequences are SGHVS and FQNEAQ. The CDR3 runs to 14 residues. The rearrangement uses TRBV7-8 and TRBJ2-3, with TRBD2 identical over 12 bases. The sequencing sample was made of PBMCs or a T cell subset sorted from them (not recorded which). This clonotype originated in a man between 18 and 29 years old who had mild COVID-19 (a few samples of this study predate the infection). Cell type and time point are not known. CDR3 in DNA: TGTGCCAGCAGCCTAGCGGGGGGGCATGATACGCAGTATTTT. It specifies CASSLAGGHDTQYF.